Sequencing of this T cell receptor beta chain was carried out in a study of T-cell reconstitution after alpha-beta-depleted transplantation in children. TCRbeta library preparation incorporated unique molecular identifiers. TCRdb processed the PCR reads anew with MiXCR; each CDR3 protein has one entry. The profile shows about 830,000 distinct CDR3 sequences, roughly 15% of them singletons. The CDR3 covers 15 residues. The germline V and J ends were trimmed by 4 bases and 6 bases, with 17 bases remaining between them. Germline-derived CDR1 and CDR2 are SGHTA and FQGNSA. This clonotype was recorded many times. Its antigen is not known. Study-level findings and limits: TCRbeta diversity was high at day 60 in some patients (a result of surviving recipient T cells and thymic progenitors). Fresh T-cell production supplied most of the T-cell counts and diversity seen one year after transplant. Roughly two months post-transplant, alpha-beta T cells reportedly originated from several hundred graft clones that had expanded.

The sample consisted of PBMCs, mostly from graft donor cells, taken 360 days after TCRalphabeta/CD19-depleted stem cell transplant. The rearrangement joins TRBV7-2 to TRBJ2-3; the D is unclear. This clonotype was obtained from a male patient under 18 who had a stem cell transplant for acute lymphoblastic leukemia, so the T cells may come from the graft donor. CDR3 sequence reads: CASSWRIHQSDTQYF. The CDR3 DNA reads TGTGCCAGCAGCTGGCGGATTCATCAGTCGGATACGCAGTATTTT.